The sequence of this TCR beta chain was determined in a study of cytomegalovirus exposure and HLA in healthy donors. Notes on the study in general: A later analysis associated 16,000 or so TCR beta sequences with HLA alleles at a 0.05 false discovery rate.

Primers: 60 Vbeta forward and 13 Jbeta reverse. The repertoire was sequenced with immunoSEQ multiplex PCR; TCRdb's copy has only in-frame clones and lacks some. The profile shows 100,000 or so clones, about three quarters of them singletons. This CDR3 has 14 residues. CDR1 and CDR2 (germline): MNHEY, SMNVEV (reference sequence). Trimming took off 9 bases at V and 3 bases at J, with 18 bases between the two ends. As to this clone: Its specificity is not known.

The chain carries TRBV27 and TRBJ2-7, with a possible D match to TRBD1 (6 bases). The origin of this receptor is a male donor in good health and CMV-seropositive. The sequenced sample was PBMCs. This CDR3 is CARRPHRDNYEQYF. The CDR3 nucleotides read TGTGCCAGGCGCCCTCACAGGGACAACTACGAGCAGTACTTC.